The 20 T cell receptor beta chains below were found in one sample sequenced in a study of PD-1 blockade in classical Hodgkin lymphoma. The time point is: cycle 4 day 1 (C4D1), after six to seven weeks of nivolumab. All the patients suffered relapse after autologous stem cell transplantation, and brentuximab vedotin exposure differed. Assay used: immunoSEQ multiplex PCR; TCRdb lists only in-frame clones, some missing. Altogether about 20,000 clones are present, less than 85% being singletons, with the ten largest covering about 40%. The sequenced sample was peripheral blood mononuclear cells (PBMCs), obtained before the fourth cycle of nivolumab. The origin of the receptors is a human donor with classical Hodgkin lymphoma.

The chain uses TRBV7-9 and TRBJ1-1, with D perhaps TRBD1 (5 bases). The CDR3 covers 19 residues. The V gene lost 2 bases and the J gene lost 3 bases, with 25 bases spanning the gap. Per germline, CDR1 SEHNR and CDR2 FQNEAQ (reference sequence). CDR3 in DNA: TGTGCCAGCAGCTTATCCCGGCCAAATCCAGGGTTAAGGGACACTGAAGCTTTCTTT. Encoded protein: CASSLSRPNPGLRDTEAFF.

The chain employs TRBV7-2 and TRBJ2-7; maybe TRBD1 (5 bases). CDR1 is SGHTA, CDR2 FQGNSA, per germline. This CDR3 spans 14 amino acids. Trimming removed 2 bases at V and 3 bases at J, with 11 bases between. CDR3 DNA sequence: TGTGCCAGCAGCTTATACAGGAACGACTACGAGCAGTACTTC. Residues: CASSLYRNDYEQYF.

The J gene is TRBJ1-1, the V gene TRBV7-7; the D gene is possibly TRBD1 (5 bases). V dropped 1 base and J dropped 6 bases, with 9 bases sitting between them. Germline V gene lookup returns CDR1 SSHAT and CDR2 FNYEAQ (reference sequence). The CDR3 sequence is 13 residues long. The CDR3 DNA is TGTGCCAGCAGCTTAGAAGCGGGGGCTGAAGCTTTCTTT. It translates to CASSLEAGAEAFF.

V and J are TRBV7-9 and TRBJ2-5; perhaps TRBD1 as D (5 bases). CDR3 size: 15 residues. Germline V lookup: CDR1 SEHNR, CDR2 FQNEAQ (reference sequence). Trimming removed 2 bases at V and 2 bases at J, with 12 bases between. The CDR3 sequence is CASSLTGHSQETQYF. As DNA, the CDR3 is TGTGCCAGCAGCTTAACCGGACATTCTCAAGAGACCCAGTACTTC.

This chain connects TRBV30 to TRBJ2-1; no reliable D call. Deletions cut 4 bases from V and 6 bases from J, with 16 bases between. The CDR3 has 14 amino acids. Germline values: CDR1 GTSNPN, CDR2 SVGIG (reference sequence). This CDR3 is CAWKRQRGGNEQFF. CDR3 nucleotides: TGTGCCTGGAAGAGGCAGAGAGGCGGCAATGAGCAGTTCTTC.

This clone has just a few counts. The V and J genes are TRBV29-1 and TRBJ2-3, with 7 bases fitting TRBD1. The CDR3 is 12 amino acids. J lost 10 bases, V lost 0 bases, and 4 bases had no gene match. CDR1 and CDR2 (germline): SQVTM, ANQGSEA. The CDR3 DNA sequence: TGCAGCGTTGAAGATTTACAGGGGCCGCAGTATTTT. Its protein is CSVEDLQGPQYF.

This clone was seen more than once but under ten times. DNA of the CDR3: TGTGCCAGCAAATCGGGGGATCAGCCCCAGCATTTT. Encoded protein: CASKSGDQPQHF. This rearrangement joins TRBV6-6 to TRBJ1-5; possible D gene TRBD1, 5 bases. The CDR3 is made up of 12 amino acids. V lost 7 bases and J 5 bases, leaving 9 bases between the germline ends. The germline V gene has CDR1 MNHNY and CDR2 SVGAGI (reference sequence).

This clone was recorded once. This chain uses TRBV2 with TRBJ2-1, with 7 nucleotides matching TRBD1. The CDR3 totals 13 residues. Germline assignment: CDR1 SNHLY and CDR2 FYNNEI. V lost 11 bases and J lost 4; bases outside the gene matches: 8. This chain's CDR3 is CAARQGGYNEQFF. As DNA, the CDR3 is TGTGCCGCCCGACAGGGCGGTTACAATGAGCAGTTCTTC.

V usage is TRBV9 and J usage is TRBJ2-7; D gene uncertain. Looked up from germline, CDR1 is SGDLS and CDR2 is YYNGEE. The CDR3 runs 13 residues. Trimming took off 1 base at V and 3 bases at J, with 8 bases between the two ends. Written as DNA, the CDR3 is TGTGCCAGCAGCGTAAGTTCAGGCTACGAGCAGTACTTC. Its protein is CASSVSSGYEQYF.

The V and J genes are TRBV7-8 and TRBJ1-2; D is unresolved. This CDR3 spans 15 amino acids. The V and J ends lost 1 base and 8 bases respectively, with 17 bases between them. The germline gives CDR1 SGHVS, CDR2 FQNEAQ. CDR3 in amino acids: CASSLGRAGLLGYTF. The DNA for the CDR3 is TGTGCCAGCAGCTTAGGCCGGGCTGGCCTTCTAGGCTACACCTTC.

This clone has just one count. The chain couples TRBV25-1 to TRBJ2-3; 9 bases are shared with TRBD1. CDR1 and CDR2 (germline): MGHDK, SYGVNS. The CDR3 contains 17 residues. V trimming: 3 bases; J trimming: 4 bases; junction bases outside the gene matches: 11. As DNA, the CDR3 is TGTGCCAGCAGTGATAGTGGACAGGGGAAAACGGCAGATACGCAGTATTTT. Protein: CASSDSGQGKTADTQYF.

This sequence joins TRBV30 and TRBJ1-1, with D unclear. CDR3 size: 11 residues. Trimming left V 8 bases short and J 8 bases short, with 15 bases between. Germline assignment: CDR1 GTSNPN and CDR2 SVGIG (reference sequence). CDR3 DNA: TGTGCCGGTCTAAACTCTCTCGAAGCTTTCTTT. Amino acid sequence: CAGLNSLEAFF.

This clone was observed a handful of times. The chain recombines TRBV2 with TRBJ1-4; D might be TRBD1 (6 bases). CDR1 SNHLY and CDR2 FYNNEI come from the germline V gene. V shed 7 bases and J shed 7 bases, with 16 bases lying between them. This CDR3 has 14 residues. The CDR3 region is CASTRGGRLEKLFF. The DNA for the CDR3 is TGTGCCAGCACTCGAGGGGGACGGCTTGAAAAACTGTTTTTT. Full variable domain (remainder filled in from reference TRBV2 and TRBJ1-4): EPEVTQTPSHQVTQMGQEVILRCVPISNHLYFYWYRQILGQKVEFLVSFYNNEISEKSEIFDDQFSVERPDGSNFTLKIRSTKLEDSAMYFCASTRGGRLEKLFFGSGTQLSVL.

The chain couples TRBV2 to TRBJ1-1, with D hard to call. The CDR3 spans 12 residues. V lost 2 bases and J lost 7, with 8 bases in between. Germline V gene lookup returns CDR1 SNHLY and CDR2 FYNNEI. The CDR3 loop reads CASSEFEDEAFF. CDR3 nucleotide sequence: TGTGCCAGCAGTGAATTTGAGGATGAAGCTTTCTTT.

This chain joins TRBV5-1 and TRBJ2-3; TRBD2 might be the D (5 bases). The CDR3 contains 16 residues. In germline, CDR1 is SGHRS, CDR2 YFSETQ. The germline V and J ends were trimmed by 4 bases and 5 bases, with 20 bases remaining between them. CDR3 sequence (DNA): TGCGCCAGCAGCCCGGAACTCACTACTAGTGGAGATACGCAGTATTTT. As protein: CASSPELTTSGDTQYF.

The rearrangement uses TRBV2 and TRBJ1-1; TRBD1 matches at 8 bases. In germline, CDR1 is SNHLY, CDR2 FYNNEI. J gave up 11 bases and V 5 bases, and 10 bases lay outside the gene matches. The CDR3 consists of 13 residues. The CDR3 coding sequence is TGTGCCAGCAGTCATGGACAGGGAGGTTCGGCTTTCTTT. It encodes CASSHGQGGSAFF.

V and J are TRBV7-9 and TRBJ2-7; D gene unclear. The germline V and J ends were trimmed by 0 bases and 5 bases, with 2 bases remaining between them. CDR1 and CDR2 (germline): SEHNR, FQNEAQ (reference sequence). The CDR3 is 11 amino acids. The CDR3 protein is CASSLADEQYF. In nucleotides, the CDR3 is TGTGCCAGCAGCTTAGCAGACGAGCAGTACTTC.

V usage is TRBV29-1 and J usage is TRBJ1-1; D is uncertain. This CDR3 comprises 11 residues. V dropped 8 bases and J dropped 4 bases, with 11 bases sitting between them. Germline V gene data show CDR1 as SQVTM and CDR2 as ANQGSEA. Here the CDR3 reads CSPTTLTEAFF. CDR3 nucleotide sequence: TGCAGCCCCACTACTCTCACTGAAGCTTTCTTT.

The chain links TRBV29-1 to TRBJ1-6, with TRBD1 matching 8 bases. The CDR3 consists of 13 residues. CDR1 and CDR2 from the germline V gene are SQVTM and ANQGSEA. V dropped 4 bases and J dropped 7; count of bases not matched to a gene: 3. CDR3 protein: CSVADRANSPLHF. The CDR3 DNA is TGCAGCGTTGCGGACAGGGCAAATTCACCCCTCCACTTT.

This clone was seen a handful of times. This chain uses TRBV18 with TRBJ1-2; 7 bases are a match to TRBD1. This CDR3 spans 15 amino acids. Germline CDR1 is KGHSH and CDR2 is LQKENI. V lost 2 bases to trimming and J lost 5 bases; unmatched junction nucleotides: 8. This chain's CDR3 is CASSPAGTELYGYTF. In DNA, the CDR3 is TGTGCCAGCTCACCAGCTGGGACAGAACTTTATGGCTACACCTTC.